Below, one TCR beta chain is given with its context. This entry is derived from a study of control samples from healthy donors and cancer patients. Repertoires were generated with immunoSEQ multiplex PCR, while TCRdb's copy carries only in-frame clones and drops some. The data contain roughly 89,000 clones, roughly 91% of them singletons. This clonotype was sampled from a man aged 45-65 years in good health. Sequencing was performed on blood.

CDR3 protein: CASSQDYSANTEAFF. The CDR3 bases are TGTGCCAGCAGCCAAGATTATTCCGCGAACACTGAAGCTTTCTTT. The chain recombines TRBV3-1 (or the pseudogene TRBV3-2) with TRBJ1-1; D is undetermined. CDR3 length equals 15 residues. Trimming removed 0 bases from V and 1 base from J, with 9 bases in between. In germline, CDR1 is LGHDT, CDR2 YNNKEL (reference sequence).